What follows is one T cell receptor (beta chain) and its context. The sample belongs to a study of blood T cell repertoires in COVID-19. Turning to the study itself: PBMCs, B-cell-depleted T cells, or T cells provided the cDNA or gDNA that made up the material.

Germline V gene data show CDR1 as MNHNY and CDR2 as SVGAGI (reference sequence). The CDR3 is 12 residues long. V lost 11 bases and J lost 6; bases outside the gene matches: 6. In the source study's methods: Reference gene primer amplification in the assay estimated nucleated cell counts. Sequenced by immunoSEQ multiplex PCR; TCRdb stores in-frame clones only, minus some. V, J and clone size were drawn from that table, and D and trimming were deduced from the DNA. The sample has about 85,000 clones, around nine tenths seen once. The V gene is TRBV6-6, the J gene TRBJ1-2; 10 bases align to TRBD1. The receptor's source is a man between 60 and 75 years old with acute or convalescent COVID-19. Source material: peripheral blood. CDR3 protein: CAGYGTGDGYTF. The CDR3 DNA reads as TGTGCCGGATACGGGACAGGGGATGGCTACACCTTC.